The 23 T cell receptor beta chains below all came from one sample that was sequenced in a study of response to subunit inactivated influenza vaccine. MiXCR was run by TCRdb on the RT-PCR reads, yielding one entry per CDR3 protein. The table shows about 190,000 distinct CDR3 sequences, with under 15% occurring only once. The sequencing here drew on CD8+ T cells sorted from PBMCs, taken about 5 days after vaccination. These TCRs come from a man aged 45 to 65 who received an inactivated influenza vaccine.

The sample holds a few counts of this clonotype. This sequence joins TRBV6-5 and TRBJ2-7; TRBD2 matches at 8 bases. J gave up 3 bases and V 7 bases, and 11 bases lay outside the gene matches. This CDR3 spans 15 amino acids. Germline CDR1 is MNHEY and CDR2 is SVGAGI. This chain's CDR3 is CASISAPGTSYEQYF. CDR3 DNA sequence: TGTGCCAGCATTTCAGCACCAGGGACTAGCTACGAGCAGTACTTC.

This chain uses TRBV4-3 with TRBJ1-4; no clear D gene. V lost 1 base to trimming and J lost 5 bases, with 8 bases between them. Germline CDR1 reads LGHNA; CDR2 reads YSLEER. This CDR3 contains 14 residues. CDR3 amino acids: CASSQVVGNEKLFF. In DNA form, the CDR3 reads TGCGCCAGCAGCCAAGTTGTGGGGAATGAAAAACTGTTTTTT.

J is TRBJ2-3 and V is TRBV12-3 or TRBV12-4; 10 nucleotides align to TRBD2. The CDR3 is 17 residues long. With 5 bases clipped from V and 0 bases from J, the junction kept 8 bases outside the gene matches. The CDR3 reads CASSPSLAGGSTDTQYF. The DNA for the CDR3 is TGTGCCAGCAGTCCATCTTTAGCGGGGGGTAGCACAGATACGCAGTATTTT.

CDR3 residues: CSAGTSGGTDTQYF. The CDR3 nucleotides read TGCAGTGCTGGGACTAGCGGAGGCACAGATACGCAGTATTTT. V usage is TRBV20-1 and J usage is TRBJ2-3, with 11 bases identical to TRBD2. The length of the CDR3 is 14 residues. Germline V gene data show CDR1 as DFQATT and CDR2 as SNEGSKA (reference sequence). V was pared by 5 bases and J by 1 base, with 2 bases of the junction left unmatched.

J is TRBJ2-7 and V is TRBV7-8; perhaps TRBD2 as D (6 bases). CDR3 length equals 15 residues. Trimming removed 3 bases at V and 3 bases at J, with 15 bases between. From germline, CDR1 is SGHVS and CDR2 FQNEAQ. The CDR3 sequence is CASSFIGGVGYEQYF. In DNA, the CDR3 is TGTGCCAGCAGCTTTATCGGGGGAGTCGGCTACGAGCAGTACTTC.

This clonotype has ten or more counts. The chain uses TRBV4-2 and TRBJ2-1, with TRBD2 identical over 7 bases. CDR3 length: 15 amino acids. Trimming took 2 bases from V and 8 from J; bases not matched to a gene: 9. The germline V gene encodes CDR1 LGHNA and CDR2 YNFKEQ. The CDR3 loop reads CASSQREGPLDEQFF. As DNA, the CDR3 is TGTGCCAGCAGCCAAAGGGAGGGTCCCTTAGATGAGCAGTTCTTC.

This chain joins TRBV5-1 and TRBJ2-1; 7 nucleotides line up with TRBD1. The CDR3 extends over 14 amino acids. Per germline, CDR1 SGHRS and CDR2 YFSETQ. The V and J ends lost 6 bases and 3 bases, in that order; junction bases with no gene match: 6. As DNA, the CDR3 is TGCGCCAGCACGGACAGGAGACTCTACAATGAGCAGTTCTTC. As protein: CASTDRRLYNEQFF. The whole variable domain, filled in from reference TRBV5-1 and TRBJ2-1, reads KAGVTQTPRYLIKTRGQQVTLSCSPISGHRSVSWYQQTPGQGLQFLFEYFSETQRNKGNFPGRFSGRQFSNSRSEMNVSTLELGDSALYLCASTDRRLYNEQFFGPGTRLTVL.

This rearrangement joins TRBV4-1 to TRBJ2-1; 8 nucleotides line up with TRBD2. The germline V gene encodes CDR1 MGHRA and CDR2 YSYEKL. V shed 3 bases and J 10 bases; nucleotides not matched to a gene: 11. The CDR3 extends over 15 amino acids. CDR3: CASSHFTSGLMEQFF. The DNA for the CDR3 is TGCGCCAGCAGCCACTTTACTAGCGGCCTTATGGAGCAGTTCTTC.

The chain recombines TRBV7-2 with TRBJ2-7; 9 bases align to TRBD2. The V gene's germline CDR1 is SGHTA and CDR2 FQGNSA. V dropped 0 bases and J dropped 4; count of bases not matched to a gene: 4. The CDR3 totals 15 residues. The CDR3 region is CASSLASSGKYEQYF. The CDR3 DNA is TGTGCCAGCAGCTTAGCGTCTAGCGGGAAGTACGAGCAGTACTTC. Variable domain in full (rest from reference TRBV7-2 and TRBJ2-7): GAGVSQSPSNKVTEKGKDVELRCDPISGHTALYWYRQSLGQGLEFLIYFQGNSAPDKSGLPSDRFSAERTGGSVSTLTIQRTQQEDSAVYLCASSLASSGKYEQYFGPGTRLTVT.

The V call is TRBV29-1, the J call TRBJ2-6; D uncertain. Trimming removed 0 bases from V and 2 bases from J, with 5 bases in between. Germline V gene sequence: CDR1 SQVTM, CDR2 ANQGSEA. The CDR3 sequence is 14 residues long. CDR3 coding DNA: TGCAGCGTTGAAGACGAGACTGGGGCCAACGTCCTGACTTTC. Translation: CSVEDETGANVLTF.

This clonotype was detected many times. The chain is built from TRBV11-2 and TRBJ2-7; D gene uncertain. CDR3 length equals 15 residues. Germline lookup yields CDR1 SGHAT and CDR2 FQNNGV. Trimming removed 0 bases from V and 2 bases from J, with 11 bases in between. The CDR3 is CASSLDHSRTYEQYF. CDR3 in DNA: TGTGCCAGCAGCTTAGATCACTCCAGGACCTACGAGCAGTACTTC.

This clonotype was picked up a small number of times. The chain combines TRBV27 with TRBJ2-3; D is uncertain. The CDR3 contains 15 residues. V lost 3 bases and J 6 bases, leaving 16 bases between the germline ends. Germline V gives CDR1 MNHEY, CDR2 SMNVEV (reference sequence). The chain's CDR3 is CASSFLGPSSDTQYF. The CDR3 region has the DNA TGTGCCAGCAGTTTTCTCGGCCCTAGTTCGGATACGCAGTATTTT.

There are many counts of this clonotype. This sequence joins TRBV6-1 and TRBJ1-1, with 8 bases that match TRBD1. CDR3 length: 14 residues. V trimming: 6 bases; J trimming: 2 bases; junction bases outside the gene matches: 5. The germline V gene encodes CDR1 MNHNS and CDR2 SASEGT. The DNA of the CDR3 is TGTGCCAGCAGCACTGGACAGGGAAACACTGAAGCTTTCTTT. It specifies CASSTGQGNTEAFF.

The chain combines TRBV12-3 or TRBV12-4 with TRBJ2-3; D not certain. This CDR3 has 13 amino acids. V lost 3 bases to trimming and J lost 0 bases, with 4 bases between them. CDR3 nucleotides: TGTGCCAGCAGTTTGTACAGCACAGATACGCAGTATTTT. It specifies CASSLYSTDTQYF.

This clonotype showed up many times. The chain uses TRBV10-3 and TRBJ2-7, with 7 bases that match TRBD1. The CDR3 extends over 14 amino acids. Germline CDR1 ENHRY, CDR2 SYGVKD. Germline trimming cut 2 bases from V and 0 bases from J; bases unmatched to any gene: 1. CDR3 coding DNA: TGTGCCATCAGTGAGACAGGGGCCTCCTACGAGCAGTACTTC. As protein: CAISETGASYEQYF.

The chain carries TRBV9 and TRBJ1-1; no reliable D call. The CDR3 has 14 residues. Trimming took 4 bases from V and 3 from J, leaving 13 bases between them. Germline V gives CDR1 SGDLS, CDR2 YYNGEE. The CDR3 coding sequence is TGTGCCAGCAGCCCCAGTTCGGGATACACTGAAGCTTTCTTT. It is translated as CASSPSSGYTEAFF. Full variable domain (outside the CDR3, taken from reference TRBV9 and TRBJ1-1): DSGVTQTPKHLITATGQRVTLRCSPRSGDLSVYWYQQSLDQGLQFLIQYYNGEERAKGNILERFSAQQFPDLHSELNLSSLELGDSALYFCASSPSSGYTEAFFGQGTRLTVV.

In DNA, the CDR3 is TGTGCCAGCAGCTATGCAAACATCTTCAGGGGCAATCAGCCCCAGCATTTT. It specifies CASSYANIFRGNQPQHF. The rearrangement links TRBV6-2 or TRBV6-3 to TRBJ1-5; perhaps TRBD1 as D (5 bases). CDR3 size: 17 residues. V was cut by 6 bases and J by 2 bases, with 20 bases left in between. CDR1 is MNHEY and CDR2 is SVGEGT in the germline V gene.

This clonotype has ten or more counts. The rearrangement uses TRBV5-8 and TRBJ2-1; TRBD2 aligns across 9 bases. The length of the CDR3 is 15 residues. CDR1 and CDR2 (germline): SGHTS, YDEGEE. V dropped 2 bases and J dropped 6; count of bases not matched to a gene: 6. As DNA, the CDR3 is TGTGCCAGCAGCTTAGCGGGAGGATTCTCCAATGAGCAGTTCTTC. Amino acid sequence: CASSLAGGFSNEQFF.

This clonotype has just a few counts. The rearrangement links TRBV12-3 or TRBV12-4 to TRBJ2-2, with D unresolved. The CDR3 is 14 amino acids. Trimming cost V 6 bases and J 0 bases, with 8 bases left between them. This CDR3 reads CASRTDPNTGELFF. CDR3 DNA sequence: TGTGCCAGCAGGACGGACCCGAACACCGGGGAGCTGTTTTTT.

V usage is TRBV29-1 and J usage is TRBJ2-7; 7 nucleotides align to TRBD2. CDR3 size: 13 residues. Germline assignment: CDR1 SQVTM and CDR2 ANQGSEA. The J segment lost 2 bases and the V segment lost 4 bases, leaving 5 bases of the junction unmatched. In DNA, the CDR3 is TGCAGCGTTGCGGGGCTAGCGGCCTACGAGCAGTACTTC. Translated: CSVAGLAAYEQYF.

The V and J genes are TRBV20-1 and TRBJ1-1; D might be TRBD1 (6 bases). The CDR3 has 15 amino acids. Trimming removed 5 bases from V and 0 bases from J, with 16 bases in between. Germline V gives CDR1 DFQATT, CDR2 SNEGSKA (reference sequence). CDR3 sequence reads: CSASGAGVMNTEAFF. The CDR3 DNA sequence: TGCAGTGCTTCGGGGGCAGGGGTAATGAACACTGAAGCTTTCTTT.

Here the CDR3 reads CASSQPQGSETQYF. CDR3 DNA: TGTGCCAGCAGTCAACCTCAGGGTAGCGAGACCCAGTACTTC. The genes are TRBV28 and TRBJ2-5; the D gene is possibly TRBD1 (5 bases). The CDR3 runs 14 residues. Trimming stripped 5 bases from V and 5 bases from J, with 15 bases between. CDR1 is MDHEN, CDR2 SYDVKM, per germline.

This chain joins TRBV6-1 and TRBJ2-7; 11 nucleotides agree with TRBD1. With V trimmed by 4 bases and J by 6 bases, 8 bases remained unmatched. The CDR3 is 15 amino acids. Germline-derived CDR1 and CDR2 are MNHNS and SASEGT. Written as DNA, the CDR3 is TGTGCCAGCAGTGCTCCGGGACAGGGGGTAAGCGAGCAGTACTTC. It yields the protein CASSAPGQGVSEQYF.